This TCR beta chain is from a study of vaccination and CD4 T cells after COVID-19. Sequenced with the Oncomine TCR Beta short-read assay was DNA taken from cultured CD4+ T cells. TCRdb passed the PCR reads through MiXCR, listing each CDR3 protein once. The table lists about 23,000 distinct CDR3 sequences, around two fifths of them singletons, with 19% in the top ten. Indicated treatment: approximately 9-day PBMC culture with coronavirus spike peptide pools or control peptides (ViraFEST assay). CD4+ T cells were isolated by negative selection after about ten days of culture. This clonotype was seen a handful of times. Its antigen is not known. CDR1 is DFQATT and CDR2 is SNEGSKA in the germline V gene (reference sequence). The ends were cut back, 0 bases at V and 4 bases at J, with 15 bases in the middle. This CDR3 has 15 residues.

Specimen: CD4+ T cells from blood, cultured in vitro, collected before SARS-CoV-2 vaccination. V is TRBV20-1 and J is TRBJ1-2; a weak D match, TRBD1 (5 bases). The TCR comes from a human donor who received a COVID-19 vaccine. This chain's CDR3 is CSAREAGAGFYGYTF. The CDR3 DNA is TGCAGTGCTAGAGAAGCCGGGGCAGGCTTCTATGGCTACACCTTC.